These 30 T cell receptor beta chains came from one sample sequenced in a study of OX40 agonist ivuxolimab in advanced cancers. TCRdb's table, derived via immunoSEQ multiplex PCR, lists solely in-frame clones and lacks some. The table records 53,000 or so clones, about 88% of them present only once. The specimen was CD4+ or CD8+ T cells sorted from blood, collected in a trial of the OX40 agonist ivuxolimab. The receptors come from an adult with an advanced solid tumor such as melanoma, head and neck, liver or kidney cancer.

V is TRBV18 and J is TRBJ2-1; D is possibly TRBD2 (6 bases). The germline V gene encodes CDR1 KGHSH and CDR2 LQKENI. CDR3 length: 15 amino acids. Between the trimmed V and J ends, which lost 1 base and 7 bases, there was a span of 14 bases. The CDR3 sequence: CASSPLEGRGNEQFF. The CDR3 DNA sequence: TGTGCCAGCTCACCACTGGAGGGCCGTGGGAATGAGCAGTTCTTC. Filled out from reference TRBV18 and TRBJ2-1, the complete variable domain reads NAGVMQNPRHLVRRRGQEARLRCSPMKGHSHVYWYRQLPEEGLKFMVYLQKENIIDESGMPKERFSAEFPKEGPSILRIQQVVRGDSAAYFCASSPLEGRGNEQFFGPGTRLTVL.

The V gene is TRBV7-3, the J gene TRBJ2-5, with 9 bases lining up with TRBD1. Germline assignment: CDR1 SGHTA and CDR2 FQGTGA. V lost 2 bases, J lost 7 bases, and 2 bases stayed unmatched. The CDR3 is made up of 13 amino acids. CDR3 DNA sequence: TGTGCCAGCAGCTTACTACAGGGGGCGACCCAGTACTTC. Translation gives CASSLLQGATQYF.

The chain couples TRBV6-1 to TRBJ1-1, with TRBD1 as a possible D gene (6 bases). There are 14 residues in the CDR3. Germline V gene sequence: CDR1 MNHNS, CDR2 SASEGT. V dropped 5 bases and J dropped 0 bases, with 10 bases sitting between them. In DNA, the CDR3 is TGTGCCAGCAGTCGGACAGTTATGAACACTGAAGCTTTCTTT. Amino acid sequence: CASSRTVMNTEAFF.

J is TRBJ2-1 and V is TRBV7-3, with 9 bases identical to TRBD2. V lost 6 bases and J lost 8; bases outside the gene matches: 8. The CDR3 is made up of 14 amino acids. CDR1 is SGHTA and CDR2 is FQGTGA in the germline V gene. CDR3 nucleotides: TGTGCCAGCAGTAGTAGCGGGGGAGGCGATGAGCAGTTCTTC. Its protein is CASSSSGGGDEQFF.

The sample holds one count of this clone. This sequence joins TRBV9 and TRBJ2-3; D is perhaps TRBD2 (7 bases). The CDR3 has 15 residues. The V and J ends lost 0 bases and 2 bases respectively, with 10 bases between them. Germline CDR1 reads SGDLS; CDR2 reads YYNGEE. This chain's CDR3 is CASSVGGGHTDTQYF. The CDR3 bases are TGTGCCAGCAGCGTAGGGGGGGGACACACAGATACGCAGTATTTT.

The chain is built from TRBV29-1 and TRBJ2-3, with 7 bases lining up with TRBD1. The V segment lost 4 bases and the J segment 4 bases; nucleotides outside the gene matches: 11. This CDR3 region has 15 residues. Germline CDR1 reads SQVTM; CDR2 reads ANQGSEA. The CDR3 sequence: CSVVVPDRLADTQYF. CDR3 DNA: TGCAGCGTTGTGGTCCCGGACAGGCTGGCAGATACGCAGTATTTT.

The V and J genes are TRBV5-6 and TRBJ2-5, with D tentatively TRBD2 (6 bases). The CDR3 loop spans 15 amino acids. The ends were cut back, 6 bases at V and 2 bases at J, with 17 bases in the middle. Germline V gene sequence: CDR1 SGHDT, CDR2 YYEEEE. DNA of the CDR3: TGTGCCAGCACCCTATTATGGAGGGTTCAAGAGACCCAGTACTTC. As protein: CASTLLWRVQETQYF.

V gene TRBV2 combines with J gene TRBJ1-5; D is uncertain. Germline CDR1 reads SNHLY; CDR2 reads FYNNEI. The CDR3 length is 13 residues. Trimming shortened V by 3 bases and J by 7 bases, and 10 bases separated the two germline ends. The CDR3, as DNA: TGTGCCAGCAGTGATGACGGAGGACAGCCCCAGCATTTT. Translation gives CASSDDGGQPQHF.

The chain is built from TRBV11-2 and TRBJ2-1; D might be TRBD1 (6 bases). The CDR3 runs 16 residues. Trimming took 5 bases from V and 6 from J, leaving 20 bases between them. Per the germline V gene, CDR1 is SGHAT and CDR2 is FQNNGV. CDR3 DNA sequence: TGTGCCAGCAGCAAATCCCTTATACAGGGCGCCAATGAGCAGTTCTTC. Encoded protein: CASSKSLIQGANEQFF. The complete variable domain, with remaining parts taken from reference TRBV11-2 and TRBJ2-1, reads EAGVAQSPRYKIIEKRQSVAFWCNPISGHATLYWYQQILGQGPKLLIQFQNNGVVDDSQLPKDRFSAERLKGVDSTLKIQPAKLEDSAVYLCASSKSLIQGANEQFFGPGTRLTVL.

This rearrangement joins TRBV29-1 to TRBJ2-1, with D maybe TRBD1 (6 bases). This CDR3 has 14 residues. Germline CDR1 reads SQVTM; CDR2 reads ANQGSEA. CDR3: CSFQGHLVPNEQFF. CDR3 DNA: TGCAGTTTCCAGGGGCACCTTGTCCCTAATGAGCAGTTCTTC.

A single count supports this clone. The chain employs TRBV28 and TRBJ2-5; possibly TRBD2 for D (5 bases). TRBJ2-7 explains the end of the DNA better; the J call may be wrong. The germline CDR1 and CDR2 sequences are MDHEN and SYDVKM. The CDR3 loop spans 15 amino acids. The CDR3 nucleotides are TGTGCCAGCAGATCAGGTGGAGGAGCGGTCTACGAGCAGTACTTC. Residues: CASRSGGGAVYEQYF.

The chain combines TRBV10-3 with TRBJ2-2, with TRBD2 matching 8 bases. CDR1 and CDR2 from the germline V gene are ENHRY and SYGVKD. This CDR3 spans 16 amino acids. V lost 4 bases, J lost 2 bases, and 6 bases stayed unmatched. The CDR3 region is CAISVTGTSNTGELFF. The DNA for the CDR3 is TGTGCCATCAGTGTCACCGGGACTAGTAACACCGGGGAGCTGTTTTTT.

The genes are TRBV7-8 and TRBJ1-1; no definite D call. Germline CDR1 and CDR2: SGHVS and FQNEAQ. This CDR3 comprises 15 residues. Trimming removed 3 bases from V and 0 bases from J, with 11 bases in between. The CDR3 DNA follows: TGTGCCAGCAGCTTTCCGGGAGAGCTGAACACTGAAGCTTTCTTT. Protein sequence: CASSFPGELNTEAFF.

The V and J genes are TRBV6-1 and TRBJ2-2; 10 nucleotides line up with TRBD2. This CDR3 contains 18 residues. Germline CDR1 MNHNS, CDR2 SASEGT. V dropped 1 base and J dropped 1; count of bases not matched to a gene: 6. This CDR3 is CASSEVVAGGLNTGELFF. For the CDR3, the DNA is TGTGCCAGCAGTGAAGTGGTAGCGGGAGGCTTGAACACCGGGGAGCTGTTTTTT.

This clone turned up a few times. J is TRBJ2-1 and V is TRBV5-6; 10 bases line up with TRBD2. CDR3 length: 16 amino acids. Germline CDR1 and CDR2: SGHDT and YYEEEE. Losses at the gene ends were 0 bases for V and 8 bases for J; bases not matched to a gene: 8. For the CDR3, the DNA is TGTGCCAGCAGCTTGGATCGGCTAGCGGGAGCTCATGAGCAGTTCTTC. Translating gives CASSLDRLAGAHEQFF.

The chain employs TRBV6-7 and TRBJ1-2, with TRBD1 matching over 10 bases. TRBV6-7 is reported as an ORF; its role is uncertain. The V and J ends lost 8 bases and 6 bases, in that order; junction bases with no gene match: 15. The CDR3 is 16 amino acids. CDR3 nucleotide sequence: TGTGCCAGCGAACCTAGGGGACAGGGGAAAAAAAATGGCTACACCTTC. Translation: CASEPRGQGKKNGYTF.

This chain connects TRBV10-3 to TRBJ2-5; 7 bases fit TRBD2. The CDR3 is 14 residues long. From germline, CDR1 is ENHRY and CDR2 SYGVKD. Trimming at V came to 4 bases and at J to 5 bases, leaving 7 bases not matched to a gene. Here the CDR3 reads CAISAGRDGETQYF. The DNA of the CDR3 is TGTGCCATCAGTGCTGGGAGGGACGGGGAGACCCAGTACTTC.

This chain joins TRBV27 and TRBJ2-7; TRBD1 matches 8 bases. The CDR3 extends over 17 amino acids. Germline V lookup: CDR1 MNHEY, CDR2 SMNVEV (reference sequence). J gave up 1 base and V 4 bases, and 12 bases lay outside the gene matches. The CDR3 DNA reads TGTGCCAGCAGTTCCGGGACAGGCCGACCCGCTTCCTACGAGCAGTACTTC. This codes for CASSSGTGRPASYEQYF.

The V call is TRBV9, the J call TRBJ2-3, with 9 bases that match TRBD2. The germline gives CDR1 SGDLS, CDR2 YYNGEE. J was trimmed by 6 bases and V by 0 bases; bases with no gene match: 5. CDR3 length: 15 amino acids. CDR3: CASSVGGRDGDTQYF. The CDR3 DNA sequence: TGTGCCAGCAGCGTAGGCGGGAGGGACGGGGATACGCAGTATTTT.

The CDR3 loop is CAWRLPPTDTQYF. CDR3 nucleotide sequence: TGTGCCTGGAGACTGCCGCCCACAGATACGCAGTATTTT. This chain connects TRBV30 to TRBJ2-3, with unresolved D. The germline CDR1 and CDR2 sequences are GTSNPN and SVGIG (reference sequence). V was trimmed by 3 bases and J by 2 bases, leaving 9 bases between them. The CDR3 sequence is 13 residues long.

The gene calls are TRBV19 and TRBJ2-7; TRBD1 matches at 9 bases. The length of the CDR3 is 16 residues. The trim removed 4 bases at V and 2 bases at J, leaving 9 bases unmatched. Germline CDR1 and CDR2: LNHDA and SQIVND (reference sequence). The DNA of the CDR3 is TGTGCCAGTAGTAAAGAGGGACAGGGAGGGACCTACGAGCAGTACTTC. This codes for CASSKEGQGGTYEQYF.

This clone was detected only a few times. This chain connects TRBV29-1 to TRBJ1-1, with D maybe TRBD1 (6 bases). V lost 1 base to trimming and J lost 4 bases, with 13 bases between them. CDR1 is SQVTM, CDR2 ANQGSEA, per germline. The CDR3 covers 14 residues. CDR3 coding DNA: TGCAGCGTTGAAGTGGGCGGGGGCGGCACTGAAGCTTTCTTT. It encodes CSVEVGGGGTEAFF.

The V call is TRBV7-2, the J call TRBJ2-1, with 8 nucleotides matching TRBD2. The CDR3 runs to 16 residues. Germline trimming cut 6 bases from V and 4 bases from J; bases unmatched to any gene: 11. Germline-derived CDR1 and CDR2 are SGHTA and FQGNSA. CDR3 sequence: CASSFMATSGYNEQFF. The CDR3 region has the DNA TGTGCCAGCAGTTTTATGGCAACTAGCGGTTACAATGAGCAGTTCTTC.

The chain is built from TRBV27 and TRBJ2-2; 8 bases fit TRBD2. The CDR3 has 14 residues. V was clipped by 3 bases and J by 6 bases; unmatched bases: 3. Germline CDR1 MNHEY, CDR2 SMNVEV (reference sequence). CDR3 region: CASSFGGDAGELFF. CDR3 DNA: TGTGCCAGCAGTTTCGGGGGGGATGCCGGGGAGCTGTTTTTT.

The chain couples TRBV6-1 to TRBJ1-2, with D unresolved. The CDR3 has 10 residues. Germline lookup yields CDR1 MNHNS and CDR2 SASEGT. V was cut by 3 bases and J by 10 bases, with 6 bases left in between. The CDR3 protein is CASSEESYTF. The DNA of the CDR3 is TGTGCCAGCAGTGAGGAATCCTACACCTTC.

The chain couples TRBV4-2 to TRBJ2-4; D call uncertain. The CDR3 runs 16 residues. The germline V and J ends were trimmed by 0 bases and 0 bases, with 9 bases remaining between them. Germline values: CDR1 LGHNA, CDR2 YNFKEQ. CDR3 nucleotide sequence: TGTGCCAGCAGCCAAGACCCGACACTAGCCAAAAACATTCAGTACTTC. Translation: CASSQDPTLAKNIQYF.

The J gene is TRBJ1-2, the V gene TRBV2; D not resolved. CDR3 size: 14 residues. Germline V CDR1 and CDR2: SNHLY, FYNNEI. V gave up 5 bases and J gave up 2 bases, with 12 bases separating them. CDR3: CASSWLHQNYGYTF. In DNA form, the CDR3 reads TGTGCCAGCAGTTGGTTACACCAGAACTATGGCTACACCTTC.

The chain uses TRBV14 and TRBJ2-5, with D possibly being TRBD1 (5 bases). Germline CDR1 reads SGHDN; CDR2 reads FVKESK. CDR3 size: 15 residues. V was trimmed by 0 bases and J by 13 bases, leaving 21 bases between them. The CDR3 sequence is CASSQDGSGLGRWYF. The CDR3 DNA sequence: TGTGCCAGCAGCCAAGACGGGTCAGGGCTAGGACGTTGGTACTTC.

The V call is TRBV5-4, the J call TRBJ2-3, with 7 bases lining up with TRBD2. J lost 6 bases, V lost 10 bases, and 11 bases had no gene match. The length of the CDR3 is 13 residues. Germline CDR1 SGHNT, CDR2 YYREEE (reference sequence). For the CDR3, the DNA is TGTGCCTTCCGGGGGAGGGTCTCGGATACGCAGTATTTT. Residues: CAFRGRVSDTQYF.

This chain links TRBV7-9 with TRBJ1-4; 10 bases agree with TRBD1. CDR1 and CDR2 (germline): SEHNR, FQNEAQ (reference sequence). Trimming cost V 5 bases and J 5 bases; bases outside gene matches: 2. The CDR3 spans 14 residues. The chain's CDR3 is CASSMDRGNEKLFF. The CDR3 nucleotides read TGTGCCAGCAGCATGGACAGGGGGAATGAAAAACTGTTTTTT.